Given below is one TCR beta chain in context. Which antigen it targets is not known. Base qualities are not at hand, and no much larger clone is one base apart. Patients with a history of autoimmune disease or receiving systemic immunosuppression were excluded from the trial. Peripheral blood for TCR sequencing was collected from all dose cohorts at baseline, on cycle 4 day 1, and on cycle 7 day 1. The samples were drawn from a first-in-human, open-label, multicenter phase I dose-escalation trial of ivuxolimab. The trial enrolled adults with locally advanced or metastatic head and neck squamous cell, hepatocellular, melanoma or renal cell carcinoma. CD4+ and CD8+ T cells were sorted separately from peripheral blood before TCR sequencing. The sample is drawn from a study of OX40 agonist ivuxolimab in advanced cancers. With regard to the full study: Ivuxolimab was a fully human IgG2 agonistic monoclonal antibody targeting the costimulatory receptor OX40 (CD134). Partial responses occurred in three dose-escalation patients: two with cutaneous melanoma and one with hepatocellular carcinoma. Patients were allowed to have had prior anti-PD-1, anti-PD-L1 or anti-CTLA-4 therapy, and approximately 43% of the dose-escalation patients had previously received checkpoint inhibitors. In the dose-escalation cohort, 75% to 85% of patients were male, and the mean age was roughly 60 years with a range of about 20 to 79. Among the 52 dose-escalation patients, some 20 had hepatocellular carcinoma, 15 or so melanoma, 9 renal cell carcinoma and 9 head and neck cancer. The paper reports the monotherapy dose-escalation portion (N of about 50 patients) of the phase I ivuxolimab trial. Peripheral TCRbeta sequencing aimed to test whether ivuxolimab altered TCR sequence diversity and caused clonal T-cell expansion. Intravenous ivuxolimab was administered to patients every 2 weeks at six dose levels: 0.01, 0.1, 0.3, 1.5, 3 and 10 mg/kg.

From its cysteine to its phenylalanine, the CDR3 spans 14 amino acids. Just the 42-base CDR3 DNA is kept, in frame starting at base 1. Beyond this particular receptor, the publication reports: The antigen specificity of the clonally expanded peripheral T cells was not determined. Low levels of normalized T-cell clonal expansion were also seen in some patients who did not respond. At doses of 0.1 to 3.0 mg/kg, clonal expansion of both CD4+ and CD8+ T cells in blood was seen between baseline and week 6. In the 0.1-3.0 mg/kg groups, partial responders were among the patients with the lowest normalized peripheral clonal expansion, particularly in CD8+ T cells. After ivuxolimab, expanded clones were on average more numerous among CD8+ T cells than among CD4+ T cells.

Genomic DNA was extracted from sorted cells for sequencing of the TCRbeta CDR3 region. TCRbeta CDR3 regions were sequenced using the immunoSEQ Assay. TCRdb took over this immuneACCESS table, retaining in-frame rearrangements with V and J assigned. Such tables are incomplete; in checked studies, under half of the missing clones stem from an unresolved V gene, and the remainder is unexplained. This sample lists under 80,000 clones; 88% were detected once. The ten largest account for roughly 4.5% of the sample. The rearrangement combines TRBV21-1 with TRBJ2-3; the DNA was not compared with TRBD2, the D call given in the table. TRBV21-1 is a pseudogene segment. Sequenced here: CD4+ or CD8+ T cells sorted from blood, sampled in a trial of the OX40 agonist ivuxolimab. This receptor was identified in an adult with an advanced solid tumor such as melanoma, head and neck, liver or kidney cancer. Here the CDR3 is given as CARFTSGRGDTQYF. The DNA sequence is given as TGTGCCAGGTTCACTAGCGGGAGGGGGGATACGCAGTATTTT.